This T cell receptor (beta chain) was observed in a study of graft-versus-host responses after intestinal transplantation. Study-level points and caveats: Levels of circulating GvH clones at their peak were associated with early post-transplant HvG declines.

As for this clone: As yet, its antigen is unknown.

The data were produced by immunoSEQ multiplex PCR, yet TCRdb's version contains in-frame clones alone and is incomplete. The sample holds some 87,000 clones, around nine tenths seen once. The V end lost 1 base, the J end lost 4 bases, and 14 bases lay between the germline ends. The CDR3 is 15 amino acids. CDR1 is SGHTA and CDR2 is FQGTGA in the germline V gene. Sequences were derived from unstimulated CD4+ T cells sorted from spleen or lymph node cells, sampled before intestinal transplant. V gene TRBV7-3 combines with J gene TRBJ2-7; D possibly corresponds to TRBD1 (5 bases). The receptor comes from a human donor who received an intestinal transplant. The CDR3 sequence: CASSLKATKGYEQYF. DNA of the CDR3: TGTGCCAGCAGCTTAAAGGCTACAAAGGGGTACGAGCAGTACTTC.